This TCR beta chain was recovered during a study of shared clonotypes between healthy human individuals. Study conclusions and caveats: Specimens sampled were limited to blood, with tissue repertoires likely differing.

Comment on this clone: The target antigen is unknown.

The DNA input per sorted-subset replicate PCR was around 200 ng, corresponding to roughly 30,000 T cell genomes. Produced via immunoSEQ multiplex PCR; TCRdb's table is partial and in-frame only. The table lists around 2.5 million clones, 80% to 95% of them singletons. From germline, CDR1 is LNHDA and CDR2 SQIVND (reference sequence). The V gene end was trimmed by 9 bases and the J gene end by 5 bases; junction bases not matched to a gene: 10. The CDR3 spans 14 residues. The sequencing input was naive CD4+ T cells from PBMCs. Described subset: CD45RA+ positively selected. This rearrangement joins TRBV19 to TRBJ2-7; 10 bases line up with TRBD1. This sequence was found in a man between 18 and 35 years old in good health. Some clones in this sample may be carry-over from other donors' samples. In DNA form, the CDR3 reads TGTGCCAGCGAATCCGGGACAGGGGTGGACGAGCAGTACTTC. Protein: CASESGTGVDEQYF.